These 3 T cell receptor beta chains were sequenced from one sample in a study of blood T cell repertoires in COVID-19. Method: immunoSEQ multiplex PCR; TCRdb's copy keeps in-frame clones and lacks some. The sample includes 150,000 to 200,000 clones, 75% to 90% seen only once; the top ten take about 3.5%. Sequenced sample: peripheral blood. These TCRs come from a human donor with acute or convalescent COVID-19. The donor label of this sample is uncertain.

The V call is TRBV11-2, the J call TRBJ2-5; 9 nucleotides align to TRBD2. This CDR3 comprises 18 residues. V trimming: 5 bases; J trimming: 6 bases; junction bases outside the gene matches: 19. CDR1 is SGHAT, CDR2 FQNNGV, per germline. CDR3 nucleotide sequence: TGTGCCAGCAGCCCACCCCCCCTGGCTAGCGGGGCGGCAAAGACCCAGTACTTC. This encodes CASSPPPLASGAAKTQYF.

The chain couples TRBV6-5 to TRBJ1-1; TRBD1 matches 8 bases. The trim removed 2 bases at V and 7 bases at J, leaving 9 bases unmatched. CDR1 is MNHEY, CDR2 SVGAGI, per germline. This CDR3 contains 15 residues. CDR3 residues: CASSYSFDRGLEAFF. In nucleotides, the CDR3 is TGTGCCAGCAGTTACAGCTTTGACAGGGGACTTGAAGCTTTCTTT.

This chain connects TRBV6-4 to TRBJ2-7; no firm D call. The CDR3 sequence is 13 residues long. With 2 bases removed from V and 3 bases from J, the gap between germline ends came to 8 bases. Germline CDR1 MRHNA, CDR2 SNTAGT. The CDR3 reads CASSDQAGYEQYF. The CDR3 DNA is TGTGCCAGCAGTGACCAGGCAGGCTACGAGCAGTACTTC.